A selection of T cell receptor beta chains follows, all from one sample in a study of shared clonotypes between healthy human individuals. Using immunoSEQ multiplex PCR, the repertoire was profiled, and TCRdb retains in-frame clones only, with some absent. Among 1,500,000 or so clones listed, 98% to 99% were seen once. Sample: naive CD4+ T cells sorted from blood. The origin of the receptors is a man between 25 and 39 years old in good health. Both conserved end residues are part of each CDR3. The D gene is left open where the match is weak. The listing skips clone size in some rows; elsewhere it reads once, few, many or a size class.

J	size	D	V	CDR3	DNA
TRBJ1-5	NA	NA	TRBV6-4	CASIRGGSLSNQPQHF	TGTGCCAGCATTCGGGGCGGCTCCCTTAGCAATCAGCCCCAGCATTTT
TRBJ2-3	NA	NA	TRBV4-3	CASSQDGRASTDTQYF	TGCGCCAGCAGCCAAGATGGAAGGGCTAGCACAGATACGCAGTATTTT
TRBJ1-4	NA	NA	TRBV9	CASSVGSTNEKLFF	TGTGCCAGCAGCGTAGGGTCAACTAATGAAAAACTGTTTTTT
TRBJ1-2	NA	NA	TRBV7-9	CASNRVDGANYGYTF	TGTGCCAGCAACCGGGTGGACGGAGCTAACTATGGCTACACCTTC
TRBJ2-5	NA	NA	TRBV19	CASSFTGDVAQYF	TGTGCCAGTAGTTTCACAGGTGATGTGGCCCAGTACTTC
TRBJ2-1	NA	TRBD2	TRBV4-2	CASSQDPGLAGLSYNEQFF	TGTGCCAGCAGCCAAGATCCGGGACTAGCGGGCCTCTCCTACAATGAGCAGTTCTTC
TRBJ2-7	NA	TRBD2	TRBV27	CASSSRLTSGRYTYEQYF	TGTGCCAGCAGTTCCCGACTGACTAGCGGGCGATATACCTACGAGCAGTACTTC
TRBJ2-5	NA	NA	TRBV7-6	CASSSGGGFMETQYF	TGTGCCAGCAGCTCCGGTGGAGGGTTTATGGAGACCCAGTACTTC
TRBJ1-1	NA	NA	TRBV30	CAWSVRKVLNTEAFF	TGTGCCTGGAGTGTACGTAAGGTATTGAACACTGAAGCTTTCTTT
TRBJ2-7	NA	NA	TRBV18	CASSPPGTPNYEQYF	TGTGCCAGCTCACCACCAGGCACTCCCAACTACGAGCAGTACTTC
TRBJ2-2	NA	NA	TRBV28	CASSFRAGELFF	TGTGCCAGCAGTTTTCGTGCCGGGGAGCTGTTTTTT
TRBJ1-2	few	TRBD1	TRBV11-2	CASGTAWTGMSYGYTF	TGTGCCAGCGGAACGGCCTGGACAGGGATGAGCTATGGCTACACCTTC
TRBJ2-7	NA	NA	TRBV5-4	CASSLDVYEQYF	TGTGCCAGCAGCTTGGATGTATACGAGCAGTACTTC
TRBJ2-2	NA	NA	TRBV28	CASSSTTGELFF	TGTGCCAGCAGCTCGACGACCGGGGAGCTGTTTTTT
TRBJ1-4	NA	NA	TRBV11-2	CASSLLLARGEKLFF	TGTGCCAGCAGCTTACTGTTAGCTCGAGGGGAAAAACTGTTTTTT
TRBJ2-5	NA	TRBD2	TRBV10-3	CAISQPGLADLQETQYF	TGTGCCATCAGCCAACCGGGACTAGCGGATCTCCAAGAGACCCAGTACTTC
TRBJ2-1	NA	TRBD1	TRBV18	CASSPGQGAYNEQFF	TGTGCCAGCTCACCGGGACAGGGGGCCTACAATGAGCAGTTCTTC
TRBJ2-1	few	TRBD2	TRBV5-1	CASSLGGLADNEQFF	TGCGCCAGCAGCTTGGGGGGACTAGCGGACAATGAGCAGTTCTTC
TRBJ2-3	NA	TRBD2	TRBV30	CAWSVSRTSGSSDTQYF	TGTGCCTGGAGTGTGTCCCGGACTAGCGGGAGCTCAGATACGCAGTATTTT